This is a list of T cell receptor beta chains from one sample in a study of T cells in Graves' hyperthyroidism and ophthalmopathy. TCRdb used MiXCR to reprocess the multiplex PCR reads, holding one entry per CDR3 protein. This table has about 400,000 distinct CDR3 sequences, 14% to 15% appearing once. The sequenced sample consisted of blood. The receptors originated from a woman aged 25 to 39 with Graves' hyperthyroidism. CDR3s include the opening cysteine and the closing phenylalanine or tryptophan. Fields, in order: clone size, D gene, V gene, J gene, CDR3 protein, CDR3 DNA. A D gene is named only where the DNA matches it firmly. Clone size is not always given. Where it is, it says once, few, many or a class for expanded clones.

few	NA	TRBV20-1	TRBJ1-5	CSASYSSRGNQPQHF	TGCAGTGCTAGCTATTCGTCCAGGGGCAATCAGCCCCAGCATTTT
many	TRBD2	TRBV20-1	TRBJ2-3	CSARERGRLGQYF	TGCAGTGCTAGAGAGCGCGGGAGATTAGGGCAGTATTTT
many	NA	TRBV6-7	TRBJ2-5	CASSYKRSAQETQYF	TGTGCCAGCAGTTACAAAAGGAGCGCCCAAGAGACCCAGTACTTC
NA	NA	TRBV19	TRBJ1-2	CASSITGALYGYTF	TGTGCCAGTAGTATAACAGGAGCTCTCTATGGCTACACCTTC
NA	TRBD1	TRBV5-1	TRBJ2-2	CASSLIGQGAGELFF	TGCGCCAGCAGCTTGATTGGACAGGGGGCCGGGGAGCTGTTTTTT
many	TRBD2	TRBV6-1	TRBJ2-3	CASSYSSGRASTDTQYF	TGTGCCAGCAGTTATTCCAGCGGGAGAGCTAGCACAGATACGCAGTATTTT
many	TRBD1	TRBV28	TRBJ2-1	CASSGGTGRTYNEQFF	TGTGCCAGCAGTGGTGGGACAGGCCGGACGTACAATGAGCAGTTCTTC
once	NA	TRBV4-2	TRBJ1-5	CASSQDTGGPQHF	TGTGCCAGCAGCCAAGACACCGGGGGGCCCCAGCATTTT
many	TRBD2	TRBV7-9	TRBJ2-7	CASSPAGVREQYF	TGTGCCAGCAGCCCTGCGGGAGTCAGGGAGCAGTACTTC
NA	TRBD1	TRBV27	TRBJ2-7	CASSPWTGGRYEQYF	TGTGCCAGCAGTCCCTGGACAGGGGGTCGCTACGAGCAGTACTTC
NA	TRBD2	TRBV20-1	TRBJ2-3	CSARGDVAGVPDTQYF	TGCAGTGCTAGAGGAGACGTAGCGGGAGTGCCAGATACGCAGTATTTT
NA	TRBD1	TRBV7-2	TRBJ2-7	CASSPADRDSDYEQYF	TGTGCCAGCAGCCCGGCAGACCGGGACAGCGACTACGAGCAGTACTTC
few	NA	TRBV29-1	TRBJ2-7	CSAGASSYEQYF	TGCAGCGCAGGGGCCAGTTCCTACGAGCAGTACTTC
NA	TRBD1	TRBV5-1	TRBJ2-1	CASRSGQGDYNEQFF	TGCGCCAGCAGATCCGGACAGGGGGACTACAATGAGCAGTTCTTC
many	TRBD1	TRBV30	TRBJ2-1	CAWVRDSYNEQFF	TGTGCCTGGGTCCGGGACAGCTACAATGAGCAGTTCTTC
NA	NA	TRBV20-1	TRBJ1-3	CSADTLDRNTIYF	TGCAGTGCTGATACCCTGGATAGAAACACCATATATTTT
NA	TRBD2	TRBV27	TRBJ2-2	CASRPSGRAILVGELFF	TGTGCCAGCAGACCTAGCGGGAGGGCCATTCTGGTCGGGGAGCTGTTTTTT
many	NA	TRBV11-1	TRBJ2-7	CASSLGASYEQYF	TGTGCCAGCAGCTTAGGTGCCTCCTACGAGCAGTACTTC
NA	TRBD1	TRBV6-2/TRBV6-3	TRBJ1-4	CASSSGQPWATNEKLFF	TGTGCCAGCAGCTCGGGACAGCCCTGGGCAACTAATGAAAAACTGTTTTTT
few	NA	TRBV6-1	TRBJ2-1	CASSEAGYSYNEQFF	TGTGCCAGCAGTGAAGCGGGGTATAGCTATAATGAGCAGTTCTTC
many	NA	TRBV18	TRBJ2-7	CASSPSGLRGEQYF	TGTGCCAGCTCACCGAGCGGGTTGCGCGGCGAGCAGTACTTC
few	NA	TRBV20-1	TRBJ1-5	CSAIGGGLYNQPQHF	TGCAGTGCCATCGGGGGGGGGCTTTACAATCAGCCCCAGCATTTT
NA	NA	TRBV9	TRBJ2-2	CASAKGGAQGTGELFF	TGTGCCAGCGCAAAAGGAGGAGCCCAGGGGACCGGGGAGCTGTTTTTT
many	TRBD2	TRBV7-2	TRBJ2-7	CASTRSGRSEQYF	TGTGCCAGCACCAGGAGCGGGAGGAGTGAGCAGTACTTC
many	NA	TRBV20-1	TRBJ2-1	CSARDHGGREEQFF	TGCAGTGCTAGAGATCACGGGGGCAGGGAGGAGCAGTTCTTC
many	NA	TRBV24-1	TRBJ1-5	CATSEPGVGSQPQHF	TGTGCCACCAGTGAGCCGGGGGTGGGTAGTCAGCCCCAGCATTTT